Following are 22 T cell receptor beta chains from one sample sequenced in a study of T-cell memory formation after mild COVID-19. TCRdb ran MiXCR on the 5' RACE reads and lists one entry per CDR3 protein. The sample lists 450,000 to 650,000 distinct CDR3 sequences, roughly 18% occurring once. Material: PBMCs or a T cell subset sorted from them (not recorded which). These receptors all come from an adult woman who had mild COVID-19 (a few samples of this study predate the infection). Cell type and time point are not known.

The chain combines TRBV29-1 with TRBJ2-5, with 7 positions matching TRBD2. Germline CDR1 is SQVTM and CDR2 is ANQGSEA. V shed 0 bases and J 5 bases; nucleotides not matched to a gene: 9. The CDR3 runs to 15 residues. CDR3 residues: CSVEDRPSGWETQYF. Here the CDR3 DNA reads TGCAGCGTTGAAGATCGGCCTAGCGGATGGGAGACCCAGTACTTC.

This clonotype was detected a few times. The V call is TRBV20-1, the J call TRBJ1-4; 7 bases fit TRBD1. The germline CDR1 and CDR2 sequences are DFQATT and SNEGSKA (reference sequence). Losses at the gene ends were 0 bases for V and 2 bases for J; bases not matched to a gene: 6. The CDR3 length is 16 residues. CDR3 sequence (DNA): TGCAGTGCTAGAGAGATGGGAGGGGGCACTAATGAAAAACTGTTTTTT. Amino acid sequence: CSAREMGGGTNEKLFF.

The DNA for the CDR3 is TGCGCCAGCAGGGGAAGGATAAACACCGGGGAGCTGTTTTTT. As protein: CASRGRINTGELFF. This sequence joins TRBV5-1 and TRBJ2-2; D remains unclear. The V end lost 5 bases, the J end lost 2 bases, and 10 bases lay between the germline ends. The CDR3 loop spans 14 amino acids. The germline V gene has CDR1 SGHRS and CDR2 YFSETQ.

The rearrangement links TRBV20-1 to TRBJ2-7; no clear D gene. Germline values: CDR1 DFQATT, CDR2 SNEGSKA (reference sequence). The V gene lost 5 bases and the J gene lost 5 bases, with 13 bases spanning the gap. The CDR3 runs to 12 residues. In DNA form, the CDR3 reads TGCAGTGCTTCCCTGTTAGGGAACGAGCAGTACTTC. This gives the protein CSASLLGNEQYF.

The V gene is TRBV10-3, the J gene TRBJ2-7; 9 bases agree with TRBD2. Germline CDR1 reads ENHRY; CDR2 reads SYGVKD. V gave up 3 bases and J gave up 4 bases; unmatched junction bases: 13. This CDR3 has 17 residues. This chain's CDR3 is CAISDQGGGASGYEQYF. The CDR3 nucleotides are TGTGCCATCAGTGATCAAGGCGGGGGGGCCTCGGGGTACGAGCAGTACTTC.

This clonotype occurred a few times. The rearrangement links TRBV27 to TRBJ2-3; the D is unclear. Germline V gives CDR1 MNHEY, CDR2 SMNVEV (reference sequence). CDR3 length equals 16 residues. V lost 5 bases, J lost 0 bases, and 15 bases lay in between. The CDR3 DNA sequence: TGTGCCAGCAGTCCCCGGCGAGGTGGAAGCACAGATACGCAGTATTTT. This translates into CASSPRRGGSTDTQYF.

J is TRBJ2-7 and V is TRBV2, with 7 bases lining up with TRBD2. The CDR3 runs 15 residues. Germline V CDR1 and CDR2: SNHLY, FYNNEI. J lost 0 bases, V lost 6 bases, and 8 bases had no gene match. CDR3 nucleotide sequence: TGTGCCAGCAGCGCTGGGGGGGGGAACTCCTACGAGCAGTACTTC. This encodes CASSAGGGNSYEQYF. The full variable domain, completed using reference TRBV2 and TRBJ2-7, is EPEVTQTPSHQVTQMGQEVILRCVPISNHLYFYWYRQILGQKVEFLVSFYNNEISEKSEIFDDQFSVERPDGSNFTLKIRSTKLEDSAMYFCASSAGGGNSYEQYFGPGTRLTVT.

This clonotype has ten or more counts. This sequence joins TRBV30 and TRBJ2-7; 9 bases are shared with TRBD1. V lost 3 bases, J lost 6 bases, and 15 bases stayed unmatched. The CDR3 loop spans 16 amino acids. The V gene's germline CDR1 is GTSNPN and CDR2 SVGIG (reference sequence). The CDR3 here is CAWSLTGDRVRGEQYF. The CDR3 region has the DNA TGTGCCTGGAGCCTCACAGGGGACAGGGTAAGGGGCGAGCAGTACTTC.

This clonotype was observed a handful of times. The gene calls are TRBV15 and TRBJ2-3; 11 bases map to TRBD2. V shed 3 bases and J 0 bases; nucleotides not matched to a gene: 5. Per the germline V gene, CDR1 is LNHNV and CDR2 is YYDKDF (reference sequence). This CDR3 has 17 amino acids. The CDR3 DNA reads TGTGCCACCAGCAGGCGGGGACTAGCGGCTAGCACAGATACGCAGTATTTT. Protein product: CATSRRGLAASTDTQYF. Combining the CDR3 with reference TRBV15 and TRBJ2-3 gives the whole variable domain DAMVIQNPRYQVTQFGKPVTLSCSQTLNHNVMYWYQQKSSQAPKLLFHYYDKDFNNEADTPDNFQSRRPNTSFCFLDIRSPGLGDTAMYLCATSRRGLAASTDTQYFGPGTRLTVL.

This chain uses TRBV27 with TRBJ1-5; D gene uncertain. This CDR3 contains 11 residues. Germline V gene lookup returns CDR1 MNHEY and CDR2 SMNVEV (reference sequence). V lost 9 bases to trimming and J lost 7 bases, with 10 bases between them. The CDR3: CASGREQPQHF. In DNA form, the CDR3 reads TGTGCCAGTGGACGAGAACAGCCCCAGCATTTT.

The sample holds a few counts of this clonotype. The chain recombines TRBV10-3 with TRBJ2-3; 9 bases align to TRBD2. The CDR3 extends over 17 amino acids. Trimming removed 2 bases from V and 0 bases from J; junction bases left unmatched: 6. Germline CDR1 is ENHRY and CDR2 is SYGVKD. CDR3 protein: CAISERAGGLSTDTQYF. The DNA of the CDR3 is TGTGCCATCAGTGAGCGAGCGGGAGGCCTAAGCACAGATACGCAGTATTTT.

The gene calls are TRBV7-8 and TRBJ2-5, with D maybe TRBD2 (6 bases). V gave up 5 bases and J gave up 1 base, with 14 bases separating them. This CDR3 has 15 amino acids. Germline V gene sequence: CDR1 SGHVS, CDR2 FQNEAQ. The CDR3 protein is CASSHQLALQETQYF. The CDR3 nucleotides read TGTGCCAGCAGCCACCAACTAGCCCTCCAAGAGACCCAGTACTTC. Full variable domain (outside the CDR3, taken from reference TRBV7-8 and TRBJ2-5): GAGVSQSPRYKVAKRGQDVALRCDPISGHVSLFWYQQALGQGPEFLTYFQNEAQLDKSGLPSDRFFAERPEGSVSTLKIQRTQQEDSAVYLCASSHQLALQETQYFGPGTRLLVL.

This clonotype turned up a few times. The chain is built from TRBV10-3 and TRBJ2-1; the match to TRBD1 covers 8 bases. The CDR3 contains 15 residues. Germline CDR1 and CDR2: ENHRY and SYGVKD. V lost 5 bases to trimming and J lost 4 bases; unmatched junction nucleotides: 7. The CDR3: CAISQEDRAYNEQFF. The CDR3, as DNA: TGTGCCATCAGTCAAGAGGACAGGGCGTACAATGAGCAGTTCTTC.

The chain is built from TRBV2 and TRBJ1-2, with 7 bases identical to TRBD1. CDR3 length: 14 residues. From germline, CDR1 is SNHLY and CDR2 FYNNEI. V trimming: 7 bases; J trimming: 4 bases; junction bases outside the gene matches: 9. Here the CDR3 DNA reads TGTGCCAGCAATAGTGACAGGGCGCTCTATGGCTACACCTTC. Residues: CASNSDRALYGYTF.

This clonotype was seen more than once but under ten times. The chain joins TRBV7-3 to TRBJ2-3, with a weak D call TRBD1 (6 bases). Germline V gives CDR1 SGHTA, CDR2 FQGTGA. This CDR3 is 15 amino acids long. Trimming cost V 5 bases and J 6 bases, with 18 bases left between them. The DNA for the CDR3 is TGTGCCAGCAGCCCGGGACATAACAGACCGGATACGCAGTATTTT. It codes for CASSPGHNRPDTQYF.

This clonotype was seen only a few times. The J gene is TRBJ1-2, the V gene TRBV29-1; TRBD1 is a possible D gene (5 bases). The CDR3 length is 15 residues. V lost 0 bases and J 4 bases, leaving 15 bases between the germline ends. CDR1 SQVTM and CDR2 ANQGSEA come from the germline V gene. The CDR3 bases are TGCAGCGTTGAAGATCCGGGGGGGTTAGGCTATGGCTACACCTTC. Protein: CSVEDPGGLGYGYTF.

This clonotype turned up a few times. This chain uses TRBV25-1 with TRBJ1-3; no reliable D call. Germline CDR1 MGHDK, CDR2 SYGVNS. CDR3 length: 15 amino acids. V dropped 7 bases and J dropped 2 bases, with 15 bases sitting between them. The CDR3: CASKKGQSPGNTIYF. In DNA, the CDR3 is TGTGCCAGCAAGAAAGGGCAAAGCCCTGGAAACACCATATATTTT.

This clonotype was recorded once. One end of the junction does not line up with germline, which may come from a read error. V is TRBV10-3 and J is TRBJ2-3; D might be TRBD1 (7 bases). The CDR3 is 12 amino acids. CDR1 and CDR2 from the germline V gene are ENHRY and SYGVKD. This chain's CDR3 is CASGGYGDTQYF. The CDR3 nucleotides are TGCGCATCAGGGGGGTACGGAGATACGCAGTATTTT.

The chain employs TRBV12-3 or TRBV12-4 and TRBJ1-5; D unclear. The CDR3 covers 12 residues. V lost 2 bases and J 5 bases, leaving 4 bases between the germline ends. CDR3 coding DNA: TGTGCCAGCAGTTTAAGTGATCAGCCCCAGCATTTT. Translation: CASSLSDQPQHF.

This clonotype was picked up a small number of times. The V gene is TRBV29-1, the J gene TRBJ2-3; 8 bases fit TRBD2. V shed 0 bases, J shed 5 bases, and the junction held 7 bases outside the gene matches. The germline CDR1 and CDR2 sequences are SQVTM and ANQGSEA. This CDR3 region has 15 residues. The CDR3 protein is CSVEETSGSGDTQYF. CDR3 nucleotide sequence: TGCAGCGTTGAAGAGACCAGCGGGAGTGGAGATACGCAGTATTTT.

The genes are TRBV6-5 and TRBJ2-7; TRBD1 is a possible D gene (6 bases). V shed 2 bases and J shed 5 bases, with 10 bases lying between them. Germline V gene sequence: CDR1 MNHEY, CDR2 SVGAGI. The CDR3 runs 13 residues. The CDR3 sequence is CASSYGGRDEQYF. DNA for the CDR3: TGTGCCAGCAGTTACGGGGGCAGAGACGAGCAGTACTTC.

This clonotype was detected a few times. The rearrangement uses TRBV7-9 and TRBJ2-3; TRBD1 might be the D (5 bases). From germline, CDR1 is SEHNR and CDR2 FQNEAQ (reference sequence). There are 15 residues in the CDR3. V was trimmed by 4 bases and J by 3 bases, leaving 14 bases between them. The CDR3 region is CASSSGRVSTDTQYF. The CDR3 nucleotides read TGTGCCAGCAGCTCTGGCAGGGTTTCTACAGATACGCAGTATTTT.